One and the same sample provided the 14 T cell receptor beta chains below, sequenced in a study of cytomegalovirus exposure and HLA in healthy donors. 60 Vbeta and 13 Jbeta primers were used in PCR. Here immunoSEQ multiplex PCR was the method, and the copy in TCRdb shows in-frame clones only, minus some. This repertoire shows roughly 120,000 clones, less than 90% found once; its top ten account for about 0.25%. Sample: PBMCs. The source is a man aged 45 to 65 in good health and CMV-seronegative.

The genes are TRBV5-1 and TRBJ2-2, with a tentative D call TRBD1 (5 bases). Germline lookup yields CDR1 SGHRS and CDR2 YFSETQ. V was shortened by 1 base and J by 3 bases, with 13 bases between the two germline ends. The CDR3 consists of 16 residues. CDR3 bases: TGCGCCAGCAGCTTGAGTTCCAGGGCCGACACCGGGGAGCTGTTTTTT. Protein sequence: CASSLSSRADTGELFF.

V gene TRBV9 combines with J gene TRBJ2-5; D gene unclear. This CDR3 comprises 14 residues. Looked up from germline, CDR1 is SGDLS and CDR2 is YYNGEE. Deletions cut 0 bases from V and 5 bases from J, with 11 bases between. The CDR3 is CASSVGGAVETQYF. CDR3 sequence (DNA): TGTGCCAGCAGCGTAGGAGGCGCCGTCGAGACCCAGTACTTC.

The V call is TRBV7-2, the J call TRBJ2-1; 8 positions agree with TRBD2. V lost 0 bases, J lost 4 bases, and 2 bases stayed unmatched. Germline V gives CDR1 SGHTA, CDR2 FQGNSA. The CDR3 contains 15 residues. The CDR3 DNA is TGTGCCAGCAGCTTAGCTAGCGGGGTTTACAATGAGCAGTTCTTC. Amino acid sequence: CASSLASGVYNEQFF. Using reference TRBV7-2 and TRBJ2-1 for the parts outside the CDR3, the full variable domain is GAGVSQSPSNKVTEKGKDVELRCDPISGHTALYWYRQSLGQGLEFLIYFQGNSAPDKSGLPSDRFSAERTGGSVSTLTIQRTQQEDSAVYLCASSLASGVYNEQFFGPGTRLTVL.

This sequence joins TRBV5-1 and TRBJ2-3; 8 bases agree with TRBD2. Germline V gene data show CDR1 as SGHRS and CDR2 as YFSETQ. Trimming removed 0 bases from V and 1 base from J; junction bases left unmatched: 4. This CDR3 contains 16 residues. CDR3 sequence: CASSLVARGGTDTQYF. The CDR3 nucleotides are TGCGCCAGCAGCTTGGTGGCGCGGGGGGGCACAGATACGCAGTATTTT.

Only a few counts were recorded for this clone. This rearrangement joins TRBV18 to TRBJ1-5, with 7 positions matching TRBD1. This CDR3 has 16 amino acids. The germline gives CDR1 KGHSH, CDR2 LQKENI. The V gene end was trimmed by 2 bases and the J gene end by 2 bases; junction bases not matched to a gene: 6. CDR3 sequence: CASSPSRGTGNQPQHF. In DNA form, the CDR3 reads TGTGCCAGCTCACCATCCAGGGGGACGGGCAATCAGCCCCAGCATTTT.

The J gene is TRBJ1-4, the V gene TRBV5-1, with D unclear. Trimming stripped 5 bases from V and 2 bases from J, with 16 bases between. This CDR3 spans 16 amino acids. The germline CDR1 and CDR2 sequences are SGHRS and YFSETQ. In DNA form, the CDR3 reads TGCGCCAGCAGTTCCCCGTCGGGAGGCACTAATGAAAAACTGTTTTTT. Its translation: CASSSPSGGTNEKLFF. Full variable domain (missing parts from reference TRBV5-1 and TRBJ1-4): KAGVTQTPRYLIKTRGQQVTLSCSPISGHRSVSWYQQTPGQGLQFLFEYFSETQRNKGNFPGRFSGRQFSNSRSEMNVSTLELGDSALYLCASSSPSGGTNEKLFFGSGTQLSVL.

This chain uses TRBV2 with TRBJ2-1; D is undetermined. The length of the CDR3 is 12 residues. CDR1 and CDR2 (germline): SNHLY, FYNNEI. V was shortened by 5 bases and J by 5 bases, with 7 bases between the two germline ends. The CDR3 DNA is TGTGCCAGCAGTTTCACTGACAATGAGCAGTTCTTC. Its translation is CASSFTDNEQFF.

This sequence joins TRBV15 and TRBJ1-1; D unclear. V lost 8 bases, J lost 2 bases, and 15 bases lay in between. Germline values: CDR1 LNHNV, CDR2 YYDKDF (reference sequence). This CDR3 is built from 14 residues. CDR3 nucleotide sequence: TGTGCCACCCGCGGTAAGACGCATAACACTGAAGCTTTCTTT. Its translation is CATRGKTHNTEAFF.

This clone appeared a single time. CDR3 coding DNA: TGTGCCACCCGGGGGTGGGGCGGTGAAGCTTTCTTT. Translated: CATRGWGGEAFF. The chain is built from TRBV10-3 and TRBJ1-1; a weak D match, TRBD1 (5 bases). V was shortened by 10 bases and J by 7 bases, with 16 bases between the two germline ends. The CDR3 extends over 12 amino acids. Germline CDR1 reads ENHRY; CDR2 reads SYGVKD.

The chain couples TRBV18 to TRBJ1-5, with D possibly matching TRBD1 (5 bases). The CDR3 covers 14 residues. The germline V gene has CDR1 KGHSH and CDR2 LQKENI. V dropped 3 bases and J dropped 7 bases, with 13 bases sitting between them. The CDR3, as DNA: TGTGCCAGCTCACCGCAGGGTCCGGAGCAGCCCCAGCATTTT. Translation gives CASSPQGPEQPQHF.

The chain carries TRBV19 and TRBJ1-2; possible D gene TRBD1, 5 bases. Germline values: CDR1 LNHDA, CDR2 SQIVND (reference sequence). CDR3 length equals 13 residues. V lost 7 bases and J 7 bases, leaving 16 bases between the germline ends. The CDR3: CASTTAGSGGYTF. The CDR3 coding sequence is TGTGCCAGTACGACAGCCGGGTCTGGTGGCTACACCTTC.

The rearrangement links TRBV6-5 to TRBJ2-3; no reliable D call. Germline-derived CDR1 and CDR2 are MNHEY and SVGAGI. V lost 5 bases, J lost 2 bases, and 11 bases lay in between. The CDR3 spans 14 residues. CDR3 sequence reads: CASSPNWATDTQYF. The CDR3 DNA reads TGTGCCAGCAGTCCGAATTGGGCCACAGATACGCAGTATTTT.

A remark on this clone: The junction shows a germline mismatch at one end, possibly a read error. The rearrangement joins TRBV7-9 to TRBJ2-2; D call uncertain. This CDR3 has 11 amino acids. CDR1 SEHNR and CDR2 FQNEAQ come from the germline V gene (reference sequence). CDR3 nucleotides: TGTTCCAGCAGCTCCAGCGGGGAGCTGTTTTTT. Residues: CSSSSSGELFF.

CDR3 coding DNA: TGTGCCAGTAGCGTTAGCGGGAGCTCCTACAATGAGCAGTTCTTC. Residues: CASSVSGSSYNEQFF. The chain employs TRBV19 and TRBJ2-1; 9 positions match TRBD2. Germline V gene sequence: CDR1 LNHDA, CDR2 SQIVND (reference sequence). The ends lost 6 bases at V and 0 bases at J; junction bases unmatched: 3. The CDR3 consists of 15 residues.